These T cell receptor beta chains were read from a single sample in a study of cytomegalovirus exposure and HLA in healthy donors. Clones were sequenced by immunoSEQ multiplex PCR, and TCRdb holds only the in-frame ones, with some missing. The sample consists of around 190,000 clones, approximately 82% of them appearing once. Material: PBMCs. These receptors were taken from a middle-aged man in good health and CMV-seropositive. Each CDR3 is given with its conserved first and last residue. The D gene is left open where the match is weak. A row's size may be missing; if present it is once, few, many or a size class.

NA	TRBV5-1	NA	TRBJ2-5	CASSPSRPQETQYF	TGCGCCAGCAGCCCTAGCAGACCCCAAGAGACCCAGTACTTC
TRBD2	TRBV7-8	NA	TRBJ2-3	CASSLRLAGDYTQYF	TGTGCCAGCAGCTTACGACTAGCGGGAGACTATACGCAGTATTTT
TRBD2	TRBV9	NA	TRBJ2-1	CASSAGLAGRNEQFF	TGTGCCAGCAGCGCGGGACTAGCGGGCCGCAATGAGCAGTTCTTC
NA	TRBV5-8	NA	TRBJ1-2	CASSSGRGTYGYTF	TGTGCCAGCAGCTCGGGGCGGGGGACCTATGGCTACACCTTC
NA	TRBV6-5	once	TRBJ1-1	CASSYRGGTEAFF	TGTGCCAGCAGTTACAGGGGAGGGACTGAAGCTTTCTTT
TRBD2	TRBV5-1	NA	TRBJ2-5	CASSLTSGSETQYF	TGCGCCAGCAGCTTGACTAGCGGGTCTGAGACCCAGTACTTC
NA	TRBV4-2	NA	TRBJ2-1	CASSQASRAGRNEQFF	TGTGCCAGCAGCCAAGCGAGTCGAGCAGGCCGAAATGAGCAGTTCTTC
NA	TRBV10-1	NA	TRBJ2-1	CASSESGARDEQFF	TGCGCCAGCAGTGAGTCGGGGGCTCGGGATGAGCAGTTCTTC
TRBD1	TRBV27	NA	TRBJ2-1	CASSLGDRGPNEQFF	TGTGCCAGCAGTTTGGGAGACAGGGGGCCTAATGAGCAGTTCTTC
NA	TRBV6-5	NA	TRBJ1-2	CASSYGKTGLPYGYTF	TGTGCCAGCAGTTACGGAAAGACAGGCCTCCCCTATGGCTACACCTTC
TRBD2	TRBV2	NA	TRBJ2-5	CASRETSGQETQYF	TGTGCCAGCAGGGAGACTAGCGGACAAGAGACCCAGTACTTC
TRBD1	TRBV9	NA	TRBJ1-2	CASSTGGAEYGYTF	TGTGCCAGCAGCACAGGGGGCGCGGAGTATGGCTACACCTTC
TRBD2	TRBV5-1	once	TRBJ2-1	CASSRTLAGGDNEQFF	TGCGCCAGCAGCCGTACTCTAGCGGGAGGTGACAATGAGCAGTTCTTC
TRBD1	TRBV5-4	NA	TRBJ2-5	CASSLGDRGRGGETQYF	TGTGCCAGCAGCTTGGGCGACAGGGGAAGAGGGGGAGAGACCCAGTACTTC
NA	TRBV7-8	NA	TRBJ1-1	CASSRSRVALNTEAFF	TGTGCCAGCAGCCGGAGCAGAGTAGCCTTGAACACTGAAGCTTTCTTT
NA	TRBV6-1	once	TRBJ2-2	CASSRQRTGELFF	TGTGCCAGCAGTAGACAGCGCACCGGGGAGCTGTTTTTT
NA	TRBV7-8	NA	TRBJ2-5	CASSLGRGGETQYF	TGTGCCAGCAGCTTAGGTCGGGGAGGCGAGACCCAGTACTTC
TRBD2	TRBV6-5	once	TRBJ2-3	CASSYGIAGGDTQYF	TGTGCCAGCAGTTACGGAATAGCGGGAGGGGATACGCAGTATTTT
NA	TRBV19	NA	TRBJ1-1	CATLGVAGMDTEAFF	TGTGCCACTCTAGGAGTGGCAGGGATGGACACTGAAGCTTTCTTT
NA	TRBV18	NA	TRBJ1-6	CASSQLDRSSYNSPLHF	TGTGCCAGCTCACAACTGGACAGAAGCTCCTATAATTCACCCCTCCACTTT
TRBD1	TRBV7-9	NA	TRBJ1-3	CASSYWTGSGNTIYF	TGTGCCAGCAGTTATTGGACAGGCTCTGGAAACACCATATATTTT
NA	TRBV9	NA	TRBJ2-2	CASSVWNTGELFF	TGTGCCAGCAGCGTCTGGAACACCGGGGAGCTGTTTTTT
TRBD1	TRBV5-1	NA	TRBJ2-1	CASSLRTGGEQFF	TGCGCCAGCAGCTTGCGGACAGGGGGAGAGCAGTTCTTC
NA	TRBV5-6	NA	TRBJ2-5	CASSLGPLQYF	TGTGCCAGCAGCTTGGGGCCTTTACAGTACTTC